These 17 T cell receptor beta chains were all obtained from the same sample, sequenced in a study of beta chain features in type 1 diabetes. Overall study findings and caveats: Among patients with Type 1 diabetes, TCRB CDR3s were moderately but significantly shorter in every one of the four CD4+ subsets.

Expressed TCRB transcripts got sequenced, as all isolated RNA was reverse transcribed. Sequenced by immunoSEQ multiplex PCR; TCRdb stores in-frame clones only, minus some. This table holds roughly 340,000 clones, about 13% found once. Their cognate antigens are unknown. The specimen sequenced was naive CD4+ T cells from blood. Receptor source: a woman aged 18-29 years with type 1 diabetes.

This clone was detected only a few times. This rearrangement joins TRBV5-1 to TRBJ2-7; 10 nucleotides match TRBD2. Trimming cost V 0 bases and J 0 bases; bases outside gene matches: 6. The CDR3 sequence is 17 residues long. The germline V gene has CDR1 SGHRS and CDR2 YFSETQ. CDR3: CASSLGSGRASSYEQYF. The CDR3 DNA is TGCGCCAGCAGCTTGGGAAGCGGGAGGGCCAGCTCCTACGAGCAGTACTTC.

The chain employs TRBV2 and TRBJ2-3; D may be TRBD2 (6 bases). The CDR3 consists of 16 residues. Trimming cost V 3 bases and J 1 base, with 14 bases left between them. CDR1 and CDR2 from the germline V gene are SNHLY and FYNNEI. CDR3 sequence (DNA): TGTGCCAGCAGTGATTTACAGGCTAGCGGCACAGATACGCAGTATTTT. Translated, it gives CASSDLQASGTDTQYF.

This clone was seen a few times. The rearrangement uses TRBV28 and TRBJ1-5; 7 bases are a match to TRBD1. J lost 3 bases, V lost 6 bases, and 14 bases had no gene match. Germline values: CDR1 MDHEN, CDR2 SYDVKM. The CDR3 runs 17 residues. The CDR3 reads CASSRGPGGFLNQPQHF. The DNA of the CDR3 is TGTGCCAGCAGCAGGGGCCCAGGGGGATTCCTCAATCAGCCCCAGCATTTT.

The chain couples TRBV30 to TRBJ2-1; D might be TRBD1 (5 bases). This CDR3 is built from 15 residues. Germline assignment: CDR1 GTSNPN and CDR2 SVGIG (reference sequence). Trimming removed 1 base from V and 2 bases from J, with 12 bases in between. The CDR3 reads CAWSEGRAPYNEQFF. In DNA form, the CDR3 reads TGTGCCTGGAGTGAGGGCAGGGCTCCCTACAATGAGCAGTTCTTC.

The table lists this clone with a few counts. The rearrangement joins TRBV19 to TRBJ2-1, with TRBD2 matching over 9 bases. With 1 base clipped from V and 1 base from J, the junction kept 14 bases outside the gene matches. The CDR3 is 20 residues long. The V gene's germline CDR1 is LNHDA and CDR2 SQIVND (reference sequence). In DNA form, the CDR3 reads TGTGCCAGTAGTATAGGCCGGCGGGAGGGCCGGGGAGGGTCCTACAATGAGCAGTTCTTC. Encoded protein: CASSIGRREGRGGSYNEQFF. Full variable domain (missing parts from reference TRBV19 and TRBJ2-1): DGGITQSPKYLFRKEGQNVTLSCEQNLNHDAMYWYRQDPGQGLRLIYYSQIVNDFQKGDIAEGYSVSREKKESFPLTVTSAQKNPTAFYLCASSIGRREGRGGSYNEQFFGPGTRLTVL.

This clone was seen a handful of times. The rearrangement uses TRBV5-1 and TRBJ2-5, with D possibly matching TRBD2 (5 bases). Trimming cost V 0 bases and J 5 bases, with 14 bases left between them. The length of the CDR3 is 15 residues. Germline V gives CDR1 SGHRS, CDR2 YFSETQ. The CDR3 sequence is CASSLEPRSGETQYF. The CDR3, as DNA: TGCGCCAGCAGCTTGGAACCTCGCTCGGGGGAGACCCAGTACTTC.

This chain uses TRBV19 with TRBJ2-7; TRBD2 aligns across 12 bases. This CDR3 is built from 16 residues. Trimming removed 4 bases from V and 6 bases from J; junction bases left unmatched: 10. CDR1 is LNHDA, CDR2 SQIVND, per germline (reference sequence). The CDR3 loop reads CASSTLLAGGLIEQYF. The CDR3, as DNA: TGTGCCAGTAGTACCTTACTAGCGGGGGGACTTATCGAGCAGTACTTC.

This clone was detected a few times. V is TRBV29-1 and J is TRBJ2-7; D is perhaps TRBD2 (6 bases). The CDR3 has 14 amino acids. Germline V lookup: CDR1 SQVTM, CDR2 ANQGSEA. The V end was cut by 5 bases, the J end by 2 bases, with 16 bases between. This chain's CDR3 is CSVTEMEGPYEQYF. The DNA for the CDR3 is TGCAGCGTTACCGAAATGGAGGGACCCTACGAGCAGTACTTC.

This clone was picked up a small number of times. The CDR3 nucleotides read TGTGCCTGGAAGGGGGGGTCGGCAGATACGCAGTATTTT. Protein product: CAWKGGSADTQYF. The chain couples TRBV30 to TRBJ2-3; possible D gene TRBD2, 7 bases. The V end lost 4 bases, the J end lost 4 bases, and 12 bases lay between the germline ends. This CDR3 contains 13 residues. Germline V gene sequence: CDR1 GTSNPN, CDR2 SVGIG (reference sequence).

There are a few counts of this clone. V is TRBV29-1 and J is TRBJ2-1; 12 positions agree with TRBD2. Germline lookup yields CDR1 SQVTM and CDR2 ANQGSEA. The CDR3 is made up of 13 amino acids. V lost 5 bases to trimming and J lost 10 bases; unmatched junction nucleotides: 6. The CDR3 spells CSVSGLAGYEQFF. The CDR3 bases are TGCAGCGTTTCAGGACTAGCGGGATACGAGCAGTTCTTC.

This clone turned up a few times. This sequence joins TRBV9 and TRBJ2-3; D is perhaps TRBD2 (5 bases). Germline V gene sequence: CDR1 SGDLS, CDR2 YYNGEE. V was clipped by 3 bases and J by 14 bases, with 16 bases between them. The CDR3 runs to 12 residues. The CDR3 loop is CASSAMGSSMYF. The CDR3 DNA reads as TGTGCCAGCAGCGCCATGGGGAGTTCCATGTATTTT.

Only a few counts were recorded for this clone. The chain links TRBV7-2 to TRBJ1-2; the match to TRBD1 covers 7 bases. The CDR3 has 13 amino acids. The germline V gene has CDR1 SGHTA and CDR2 FQGNSA. The V segment lost 6 bases and the J segment 6 bases; nucleotides outside the gene matches: 7. The CDR3 spells CASSIRDRNGYTF. The CDR3 DNA reads TGTGCCAGCAGTATCCGGGACAGAAATGGCTACACCTTC.

The rearrangement uses TRBV5-4 and TRBJ2-3; tentative D call: TRBD2 (6 bases). Trimming shortened V by 1 base and J by 2 bases, and 14 bases separated the two germline ends. Germline assignment: CDR1 SGHNT and CDR2 YYREEE (reference sequence). The CDR3 spans 16 residues. CDR3 bases: TGTGCCAGCAGCTTGAAGGTAGCGGATACCACAGATACGCAGTATTTT. It yields the protein CASSLKVADTTDTQYF.

The J gene is TRBJ2-5, the V gene TRBV19; TRBD2 matches at 12 bases. The ends lost 3 bases at V and 5 bases at J; junction bases unmatched: 7. The CDR3 runs to 16 residues. Germline V gene lookup returns CDR1 LNHDA and CDR2 SQIVND (reference sequence). The CDR3 bases are TGTGCCAGTAGTATGCTAGCGGGAGGGTCTCGGGAGACCCAGTACTTC. It encodes CASSMLAGGSRETQYF.

This sequence joins TRBV30 and TRBJ2-3, with 7 positions matching TRBD2. This CDR3 has 15 amino acids. The ends lost 3 bases at V and 0 bases at J; junction bases unmatched: 6. Germline values: CDR1 GTSNPN, CDR2 SVGIG (reference sequence). Here the CDR3 DNA reads TGTGCCTGGAGCGAAGCGGGGCCCAGCACAGATACGCAGTATTTT. Translated, it gives CAWSEAGPSTDTQYF.

This clone was observed a handful of times. This chain links TRBV7-2 with TRBJ2-5; no reliable D call. Germline V lookup: CDR1 SGHTA, CDR2 FQGNSA. The CDR3 runs to 14 residues. V lost 1 base, J lost 1 base, and 7 bases lay in between. CDR3 in amino acids: CASSLGLIQETQYF. The CDR3 coding sequence is TGTGCCAGCAGCTTAGGACTGATCCAAGAGACCCAGTACTTC.

The chain links TRBV5-1 to TRBJ2-7; the match to TRBD1 covers 7 bases. Trimming at V came to 3 bases and at J to 0 bases, leaving 0 bases not matched to a gene. Germline CDR1 reads SGHRS; CDR2 reads YFSETQ. The CDR3 runs 13 residues. CDR3 coding DNA: TGCGCCAGCAGCTGGGACAGCTCCTACGAGCAGTACTTC. As protein: CASSWDSSYEQYF. Full variable domain (remainder filled in from reference TRBV5-1 and TRBJ2-7): KAGVTQTPRYLIKTRGQQVTLSCSPISGHRSVSWYQQTPGQGLQFLFEYFSETQRNKGNFPGRFSGRQFSNSRSEMNVSTLELGDSALYLCASSWDSSYEQYFGPGTRLTVT.